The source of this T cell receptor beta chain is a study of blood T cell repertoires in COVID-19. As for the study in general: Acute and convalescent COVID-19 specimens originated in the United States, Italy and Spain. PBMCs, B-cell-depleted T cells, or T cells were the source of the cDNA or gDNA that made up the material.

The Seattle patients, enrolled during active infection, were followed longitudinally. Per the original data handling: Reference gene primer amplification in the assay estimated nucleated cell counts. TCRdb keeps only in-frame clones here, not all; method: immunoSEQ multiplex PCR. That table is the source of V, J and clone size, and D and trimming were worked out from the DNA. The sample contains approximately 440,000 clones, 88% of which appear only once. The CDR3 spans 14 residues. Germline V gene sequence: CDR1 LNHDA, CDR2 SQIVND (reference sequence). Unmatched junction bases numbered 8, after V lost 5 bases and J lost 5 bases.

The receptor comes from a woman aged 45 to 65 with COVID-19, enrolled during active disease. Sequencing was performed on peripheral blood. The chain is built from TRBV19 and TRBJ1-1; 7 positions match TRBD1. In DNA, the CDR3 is TGTGCCAGTAGTGGGCACAGGGGTGGGACTGAAGCTTTCTTT. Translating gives CASSGHRGGTEAFF.